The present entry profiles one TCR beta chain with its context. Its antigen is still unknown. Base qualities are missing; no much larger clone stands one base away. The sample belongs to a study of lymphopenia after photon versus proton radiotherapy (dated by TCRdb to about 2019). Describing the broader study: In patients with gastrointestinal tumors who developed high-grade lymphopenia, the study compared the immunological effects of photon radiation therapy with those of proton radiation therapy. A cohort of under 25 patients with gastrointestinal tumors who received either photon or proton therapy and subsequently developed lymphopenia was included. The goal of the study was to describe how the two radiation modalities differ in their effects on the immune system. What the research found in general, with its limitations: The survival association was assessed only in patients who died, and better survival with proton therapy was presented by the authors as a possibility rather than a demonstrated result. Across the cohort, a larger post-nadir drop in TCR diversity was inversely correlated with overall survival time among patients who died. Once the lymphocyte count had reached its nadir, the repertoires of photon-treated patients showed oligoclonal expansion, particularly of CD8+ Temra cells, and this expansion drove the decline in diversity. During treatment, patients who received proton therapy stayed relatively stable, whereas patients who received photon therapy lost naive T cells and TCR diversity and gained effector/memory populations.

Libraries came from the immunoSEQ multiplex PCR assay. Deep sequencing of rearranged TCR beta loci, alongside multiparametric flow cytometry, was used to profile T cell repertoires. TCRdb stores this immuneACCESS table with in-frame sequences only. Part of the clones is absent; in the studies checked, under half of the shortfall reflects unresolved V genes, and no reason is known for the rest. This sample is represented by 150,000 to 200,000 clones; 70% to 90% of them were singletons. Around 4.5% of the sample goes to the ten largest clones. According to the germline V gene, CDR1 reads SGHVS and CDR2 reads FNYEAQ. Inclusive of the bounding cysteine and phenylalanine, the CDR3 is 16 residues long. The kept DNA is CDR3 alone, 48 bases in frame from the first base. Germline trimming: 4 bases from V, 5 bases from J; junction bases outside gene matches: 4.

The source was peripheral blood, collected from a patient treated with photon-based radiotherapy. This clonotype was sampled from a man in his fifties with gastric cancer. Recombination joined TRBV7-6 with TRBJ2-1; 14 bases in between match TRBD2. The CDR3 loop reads CASSSRLAGGHNEQFF. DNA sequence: TGTGCCAGCAGCTCCAGACTAGCGGGAGGGCACAATGAGCAGTTCTTC.